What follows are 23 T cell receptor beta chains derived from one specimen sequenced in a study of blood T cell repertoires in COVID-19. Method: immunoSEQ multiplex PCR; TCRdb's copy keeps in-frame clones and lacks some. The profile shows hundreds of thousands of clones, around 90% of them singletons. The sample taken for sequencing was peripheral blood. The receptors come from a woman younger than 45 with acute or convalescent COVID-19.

Here the CDR3 reads CAISGGQGADGYTF. CDR3 coding DNA: TGTGCCATCAGTGGGGGCCAGGGGGCGGATGGCTACACCTTC. The chain recombines TRBV10-3 with TRBJ1-2, with TRBD1 matching 8 bases. V lost 4 bases to trimming and J lost 6 bases; unmatched junction nucleotides: 7. CDR1 is ENHRY and CDR2 is SYGVKD in the germline V gene. This CDR3 has 14 residues.

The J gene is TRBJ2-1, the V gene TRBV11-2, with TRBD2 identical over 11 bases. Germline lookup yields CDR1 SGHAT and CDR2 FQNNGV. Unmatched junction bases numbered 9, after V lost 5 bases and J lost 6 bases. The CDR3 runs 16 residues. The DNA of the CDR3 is TGTGCCAGCAGCACCCCTAGCGGGAGGTTCGTCAATGAGCAGTTCTTC. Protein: CASSTPSGRFVNEQFF. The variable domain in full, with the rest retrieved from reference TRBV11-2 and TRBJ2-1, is EAGVAQSPRYKIIEKRQSVAFWCNPISGHATLYWYQQILGQGPKLLIQFQNNGVVDDSQLPKDRFSAERLKGVDSTLKIQPAKLEDSAVYLCASSTPSGRFVNEQFFGPGTRLTVL.

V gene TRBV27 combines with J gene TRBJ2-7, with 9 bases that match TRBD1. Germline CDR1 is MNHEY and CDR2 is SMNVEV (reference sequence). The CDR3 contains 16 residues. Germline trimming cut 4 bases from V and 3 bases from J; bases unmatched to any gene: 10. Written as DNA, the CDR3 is TGTGCCAGCAGTTCTCAGGGACAGGGAGCGTTCTACGAGCAGTACTTC. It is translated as CASSSQGQGAFYEQYF.

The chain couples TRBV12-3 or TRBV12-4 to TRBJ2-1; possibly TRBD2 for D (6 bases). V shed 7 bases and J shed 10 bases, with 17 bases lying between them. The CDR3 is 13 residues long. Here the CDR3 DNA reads TGTGCCAGCACCTTCAGCCGGGACTCAGAGCAGTTCTTC. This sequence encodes CASTFSRDSEQFF.

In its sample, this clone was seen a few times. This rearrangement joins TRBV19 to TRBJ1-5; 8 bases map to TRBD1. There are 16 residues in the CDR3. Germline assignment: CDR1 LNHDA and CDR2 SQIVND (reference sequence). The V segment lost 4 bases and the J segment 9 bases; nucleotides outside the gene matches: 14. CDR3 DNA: TGTGCCAGTAGTACGGTGGGAGGACAGGGTGGTCGGCCCCAGCATTTT. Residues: CASSTVGGQGGRPQHF.

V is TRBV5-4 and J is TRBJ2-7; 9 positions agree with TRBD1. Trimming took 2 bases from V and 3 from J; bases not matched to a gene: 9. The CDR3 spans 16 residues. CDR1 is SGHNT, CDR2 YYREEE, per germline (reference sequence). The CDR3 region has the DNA TGTGCCAGCAGCTTAGCACAGGGGGCTGAGATCTACGAGCAGTACTTC. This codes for CASSLAQGAEIYEQYF.

CDR3 loop: CASSTGLAGVNEQFF. CDR3 DNA sequence: TGCGCCAGCAGCACAGGACTAGCGGGAGTCAATGAGCAGTTCTTC. This chain connects TRBV5-1 to TRBJ2-1, with TRBD2 matching over 13 bases. The junction had 4 bases not matched to a gene; V was cut back by 4 bases and J by 6 bases. This CDR3 has 15 amino acids. The germline gives CDR1 SGHRS, CDR2 YFSETQ. Full variable domain (remainder filled in from reference TRBV5-1 and TRBJ2-1): KAGVTQTPRYLIKTRGQQVTLSCSPISGHRSVSWYQQTPGQGLQFLFEYFSETQRNKGNFPGRFSGRQFSNSRSEMNVSTLELGDSALYLCASSTGLAGVNEQFFGPGTRLTVL.

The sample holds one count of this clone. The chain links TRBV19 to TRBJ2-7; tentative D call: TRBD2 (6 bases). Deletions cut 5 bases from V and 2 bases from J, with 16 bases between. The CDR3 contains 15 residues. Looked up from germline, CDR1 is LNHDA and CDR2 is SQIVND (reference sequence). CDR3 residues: CASSGIGTDPYEQYF. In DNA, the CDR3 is TGTGCCAGTAGTGGCATCGGGACTGATCCCTACGAGCAGTACTTC.

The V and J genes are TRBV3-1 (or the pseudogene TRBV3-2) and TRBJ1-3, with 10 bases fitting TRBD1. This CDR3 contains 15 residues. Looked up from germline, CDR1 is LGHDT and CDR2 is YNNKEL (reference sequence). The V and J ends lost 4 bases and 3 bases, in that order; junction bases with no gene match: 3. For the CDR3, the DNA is TGTGCCAGCAGCCCGGGACAGGGGCGTGGAAACACCATATATTTT. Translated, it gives CASSPGQGRGNTIYF.

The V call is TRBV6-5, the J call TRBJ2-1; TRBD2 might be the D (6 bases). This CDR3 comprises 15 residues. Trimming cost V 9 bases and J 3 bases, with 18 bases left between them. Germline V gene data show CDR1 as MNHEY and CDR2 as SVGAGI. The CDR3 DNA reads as TGTGCCAGTGGACTACCGGGAGACTACTACAATGAGCAGTTCTTC. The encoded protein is CASGLPGDYYNEQFF.

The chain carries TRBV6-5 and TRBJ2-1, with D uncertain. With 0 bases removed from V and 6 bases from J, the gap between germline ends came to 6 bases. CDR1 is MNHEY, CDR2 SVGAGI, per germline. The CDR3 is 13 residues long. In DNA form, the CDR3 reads TGTGCCAGCAGTTACTCCGTAGTCAATGAGCAGTTCTTC. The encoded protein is CASSYSVVNEQFF.

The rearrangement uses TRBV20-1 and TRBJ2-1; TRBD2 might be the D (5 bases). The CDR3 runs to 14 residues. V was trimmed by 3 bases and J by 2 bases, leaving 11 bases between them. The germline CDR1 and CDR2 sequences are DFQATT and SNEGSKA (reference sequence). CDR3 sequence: CSASVAGTYNEQFF. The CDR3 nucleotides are TGCAGTGCTAGTGTGGCGGGTACCTACAATGAGCAGTTCTTC.

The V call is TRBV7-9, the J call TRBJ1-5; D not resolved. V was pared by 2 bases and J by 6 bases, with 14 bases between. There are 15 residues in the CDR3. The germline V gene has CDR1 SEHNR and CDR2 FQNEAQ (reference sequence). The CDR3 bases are TGTGCCAGCAGCTTAATGGGTTTGGCGGGTCAGCCCCAGCATTTT. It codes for CASSLMGLAGQPQHF.

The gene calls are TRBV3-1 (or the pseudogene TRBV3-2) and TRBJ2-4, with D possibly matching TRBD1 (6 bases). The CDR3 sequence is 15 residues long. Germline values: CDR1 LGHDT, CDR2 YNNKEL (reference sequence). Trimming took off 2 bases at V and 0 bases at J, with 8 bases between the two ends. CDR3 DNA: TGTGCCAGCAGCCAAAAGACAGGAGCCAAAAACATTCAGTACTTC. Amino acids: CASSQKTGAKNIQYF.

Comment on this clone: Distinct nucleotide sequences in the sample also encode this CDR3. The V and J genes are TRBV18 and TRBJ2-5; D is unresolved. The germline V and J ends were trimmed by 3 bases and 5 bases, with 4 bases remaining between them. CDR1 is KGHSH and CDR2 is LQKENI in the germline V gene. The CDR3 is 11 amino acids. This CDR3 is CASSPEETQYF. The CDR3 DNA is TGTGCCAGCTCACCTGAGGAGACCCAGTACTTC.

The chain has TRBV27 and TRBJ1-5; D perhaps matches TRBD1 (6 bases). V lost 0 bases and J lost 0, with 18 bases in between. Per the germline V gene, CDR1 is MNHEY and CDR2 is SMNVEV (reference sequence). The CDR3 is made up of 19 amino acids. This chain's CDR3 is CASSLSTGSPPYSNQPQHF. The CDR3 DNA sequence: TGTGCCAGCAGTTTATCAACAGGGTCTCCCCCCTATAGCAATCAGCCCCAGCATTTT.

CDR3 in DNA: TGTGCCAGTAGTATAGACGGGTACGAGCAGTACTTC. Protein product: CASSIDGYEQYF. The rearrangement links TRBV19 to TRBJ2-7; D unresolved. V was trimmed by 0 bases and J by 4 bases, leaving 4 bases between them. Germline assignment: CDR1 LNHDA and CDR2 SQIVND (reference sequence). The CDR3 covers 12 residues.

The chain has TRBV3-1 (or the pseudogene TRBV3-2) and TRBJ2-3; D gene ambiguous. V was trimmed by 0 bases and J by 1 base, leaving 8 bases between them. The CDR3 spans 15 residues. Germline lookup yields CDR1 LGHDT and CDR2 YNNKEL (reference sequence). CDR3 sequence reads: CASSQDLTGTDTQYF. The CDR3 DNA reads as TGTGCCAGCAGCCAAGATCTAACTGGCACAGATACGCAGTATTTT.

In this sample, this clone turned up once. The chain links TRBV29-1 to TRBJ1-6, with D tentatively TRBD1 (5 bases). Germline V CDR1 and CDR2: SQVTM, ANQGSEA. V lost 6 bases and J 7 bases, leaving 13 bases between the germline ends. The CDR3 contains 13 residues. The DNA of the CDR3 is TGCAGCGTGGGGGGGTCCCGGAATTCACCCCTCCACTTT. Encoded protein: CSVGGSRNSPLHF.

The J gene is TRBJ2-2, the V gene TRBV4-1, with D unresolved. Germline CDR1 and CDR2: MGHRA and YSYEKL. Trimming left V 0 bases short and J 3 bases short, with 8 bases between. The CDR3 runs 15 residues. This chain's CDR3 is CASSQEQSYTGELFF. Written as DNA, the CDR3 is TGCGCCAGCAGCCAAGAGCAGTCTTACACCGGGGAGCTGTTTTTT.

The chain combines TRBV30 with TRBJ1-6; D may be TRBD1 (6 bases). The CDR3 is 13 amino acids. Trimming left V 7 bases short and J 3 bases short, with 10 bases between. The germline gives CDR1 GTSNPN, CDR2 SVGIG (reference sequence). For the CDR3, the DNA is TGTGCCTTACGACAGGACTATAATTCACCCCTCCACTTT. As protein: CALRQDYNSPLHF.

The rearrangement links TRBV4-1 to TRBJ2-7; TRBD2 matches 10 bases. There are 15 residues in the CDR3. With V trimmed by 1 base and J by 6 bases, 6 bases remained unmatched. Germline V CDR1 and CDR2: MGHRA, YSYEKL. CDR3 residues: CASSQVGGLAVEQYF. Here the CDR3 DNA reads TGCGCCAGCAGCCAAGTCGGAGGACTAGCGGTCGAGCAGTACTTC.

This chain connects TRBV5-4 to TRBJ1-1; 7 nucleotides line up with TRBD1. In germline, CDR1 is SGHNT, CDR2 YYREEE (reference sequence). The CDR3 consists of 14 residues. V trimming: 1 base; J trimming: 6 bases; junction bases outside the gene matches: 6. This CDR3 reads CASSLNRGSPEAFF. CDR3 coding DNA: TGTGCCAGCAGCTTGAACAGGGGCAGCCCTGAAGCTTTCTTT.